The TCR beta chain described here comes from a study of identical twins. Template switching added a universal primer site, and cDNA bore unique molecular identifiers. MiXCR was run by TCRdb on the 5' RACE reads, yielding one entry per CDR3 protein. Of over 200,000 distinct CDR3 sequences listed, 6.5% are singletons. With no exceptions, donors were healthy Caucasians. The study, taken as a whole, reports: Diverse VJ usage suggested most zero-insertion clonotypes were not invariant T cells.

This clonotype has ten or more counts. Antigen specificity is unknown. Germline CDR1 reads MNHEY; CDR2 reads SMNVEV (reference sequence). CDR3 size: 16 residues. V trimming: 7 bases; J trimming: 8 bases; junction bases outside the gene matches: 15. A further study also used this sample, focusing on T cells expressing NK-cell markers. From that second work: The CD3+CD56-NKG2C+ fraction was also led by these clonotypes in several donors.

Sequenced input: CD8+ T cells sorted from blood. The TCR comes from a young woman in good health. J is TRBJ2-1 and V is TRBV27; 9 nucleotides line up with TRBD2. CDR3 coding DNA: TGTGCCAGCAAAATGAACCCGGGACTAGCTGTCGATGAGCAGTTCTTC. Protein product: CASKMNPGLAVDEQFF.